These 2 T cell receptor beta chains came from one sample sequenced in a study of blood T cell repertoires in COVID-19. The method was immunoSEQ multiplex PCR; TCRdb's version includes in-frame clones alone and lacks a portion of them. The data hold over 200,000 clones, with 91% observed a single time. The sequenced sample was PBMCs or T cells enriched from blood (not recorded which). The receptors were gathered from a human donor in a cohort exposed to, infected with or recovered from COVID-19 (not recorded which). The donor label of this sample is uncertain.

V usage is TRBV28 and J usage is TRBJ1-6; D ambiguous. The CDR3 length is 15 residues. The germline V gene encodes CDR1 MDHEN and CDR2 SYDVKM. The V and J ends lost 1 base and 10 bases respectively, with 14 bases between them. In DNA form, the CDR3 reads TGTGCCAGCAGTTTATTGTCCGGGGAGGTATCACCCCTCCACTTT. This gives the protein CASSLLSGEVSPLHF.

The chain joins TRBV18 to TRBJ2-7; perhaps TRBD1 as D (6 bases). V lost 0 bases to trimming and J lost 3 bases, with 12 bases between them. Per the germline V gene, CDR1 is KGHSH and CDR2 is LQKENI. The length of the CDR3 is 15 residues. CDR3 nucleotides: TGTGCCAGCTCACCACCCTCACAGGGTTACTACGAGCAGTACTTC. As protein: CASSPPSQGYYEQYF.